This T cell receptor beta chain came from a study of blood T cell repertoires in COVID-19. TCRdb keeps only in-frame clones here, not all; method: immunoSEQ multiplex PCR. The repertoire holds 320,000 or so clones, approximately 88% seen once, with over 4% in the top ten. Sequences were obtained from PBMCs or T cells enriched from blood (not recorded which). This clonotype was obtained from a man aged 60 to 75 who had recovered from COVID-19.

This chain's CDR3 is CASSGTGVTYEQYF. Here the CDR3 DNA reads TGTGCCAGCAGCGGGACAGGGGTAACCTACGAGCAGTACTTC. The V and J genes are TRBV6-6 and TRBJ2-7; the match to TRBD1 covers 10 bases. V dropped 6 bases and J dropped 2; count of bases not matched to a gene: 4. Germline CDR1 and CDR2: MNHNY and SVGAGI (reference sequence). The CDR3 is made up of 14 amino acids.